The 31 T cell receptor beta chains given below trace back to one sample, sequenced in a study of control samples from healthy donors and cancer patients (dated by TCRdb to between 2020 and 2021). Library preparation employed the immunoSEQ multiplex PCR assay. As stored in TCRdb, this immuneACCESS dataset retains in-frame rearrangements with V and J assigned. A fraction of the clones does not appear; measured against another copy, unresolved V genes explain less than half of the discrepancy, and the remainder lacks a known reason. This sample has about 190,000 clones in its table, and 90% to 95% of those were observed once. The ten largest account for roughly 1.5% of the sample. The sequencing sample was made of blood. Every receptor here comes from a man between 18 and 29 years old in good health.

The genes are TRBV6-5 and TRBJ2-7; D is undetermined. Germline loops: CDR1 MNHEY, CDR2 SVGAGI. The CDR3 has 14 residues. The V gene lost 6 bases and the J gene lost 0 bases, with 12 bases spanning the gap. The CDR3 nucleotides are TGTGCCAGCAGGCGTGGGAAGAGCTCCTACGAGCAGTACTTC. Its protein product is CASRRGKSSYEQYF.

V and J are TRBV5-5 and TRBJ2-5; D gene ambiguous. The V end was cut by 0 bases, the J end by 5 bases, with 14 bases between. The CDR3 has 15 amino acids. Germline V gene lookup returns CDR1 SGHKS and CDR2 YYEKEE (reference sequence). For the CDR3, the DNA is TGTGCCAGCAGCTTGGACGGCGCGGAGTGGGAGACCCAGTACTTC. Its protein is CASSLDGAEWETQYF.

This chain uses TRBV6-1 with TRBJ2-1, with TRBD1 as a possible D gene (6 bases). The CDR3 runs to 15 residues. V lost 2 bases and J lost 9, with 17 bases in between. In germline, CDR1 is MNHNS, CDR2 SASEGT. The CDR3 here is CASSEFFGVRGEQFF. The CDR3 DNA reads TGTGCCAGCAGTGAATTTTTCGGGGTCAGGGGTGAGCAGTTCTTC.

V is TRBV28 and J is TRBJ1-2; TRBD1 matches 7 bases. Germline CDR1 and CDR2: MDHEN and SYDVKM. CDR3 size: 14 residues. V lost 5 bases and J lost 2; bases outside the gene matches: 5. This chain's CDR3 is CASSRDSLNYGYTF. The DNA of the CDR3 is TGTGCCAGCAGTAGGGACAGCCTCAACTATGGCTACACCTTC.

The chain has TRBV30 and TRBJ2-1, with 7 bases lining up with TRBD1. The CDR3 covers 17 residues. V trimming: 3 bases; J trimming: 0 bases; junction bases outside the gene matches: 11. The V gene's germline CDR1 is GTSNPN and CDR2 SVGIG (reference sequence). CDR3 in DNA: TGTGCCTGGAGCCCACCCCGACAGGGCATCTCCTACAATGAGCAGTTCTTC. Amino acid sequence: CAWSPPRQGISYNEQFF.

The V call is TRBV5-1, the J call TRBJ2-3, with 10 bases that match TRBD2. The CDR3 has 16 residues. From germline, CDR1 is SGHRS and CDR2 YFSETQ. V lost 0 bases to trimming and J lost 3 bases; unmatched junction nucleotides: 4. CDR3 residues: CASSLASGGSTDTQYF. In DNA form, the CDR3 reads TGCGCCAGCAGCTTGGCTAGCGGGGGAAGTACAGATACGCAGTATTTT.

The chain combines TRBV9 with TRBJ2-2, with TRBD2 matching over 12 bases. Germline V CDR1 and CDR2: SGDLS, YYNGEE. The CDR3 is 16 residues long. Unmatched junction bases numbered 10, after V lost 4 bases and J lost 9 bases. CDR3 in DNA: TGTGCCAGCAGCTTCTCTCTAGCGGGGGGGCAGAGGGAGCTGTTTTTT. This sequence encodes CASSFSLAGGQRELFF.

This clone occurred once. The chain combines TRBV3-1 (or the pseudogene TRBV3-2) with TRBJ2-5; 10 bases fit TRBD1. Germline loops: CDR1 LGHDT, CDR2 YNNKEL (reference sequence). Losses at the gene ends were 3 bases for V and 5 bases for J; bases not matched to a gene: 6. The CDR3 sequence is 15 residues long. The CDR3 DNA reads as TGTGCCAGCAGCCACCGGGACAGGGGTCGGGAGACCCAGTACTTC. Translated, it gives CASSHRDRGRETQYF.

This chain connects TRBV7-9 to TRBJ2-3, with 12 bases identical to TRBD2. The CDR3 runs 15 residues. The V segment lost 5 bases and the J segment 6 bases; nucleotides outside the gene matches: 6. CDR1 and CDR2 (germline): SEHNR, FQNEAQ (reference sequence). This chain's CDR3 is CASSRTSGVADTQYF. The CDR3 DNA reads TGTGCCAGCAGCCGGACTAGCGGGGTCGCGGATACGCAGTATTTT.

J is TRBJ1-6 and V is TRBV11-1, with TRBD1 identical over 7 bases. V lost 1 base, J lost 9 bases, and 9 bases stayed unmatched. The CDR3 is made up of 16 amino acids. Germline loops: CDR1 SGHAT, CDR2 FQDESV (reference sequence). This CDR3 reads CASSLESAAGGSPLHF. The CDR3 coding sequence is TGTGCCAGCAGCTTAGAGAGCGCGGCAGGGGGTTCACCCCTCCACTTT. The full variable domain, its missing parts supplied by reference TRBV11-1 and TRBJ1-6, is EAEVAQSPRYKITEKSQAVAFWCDPISGHATLYWYRQILGQGPELLVQFQDESVVDDSQLPKDRFSAERLKGVDSTLKIQPAELGDSAMYLCASSLESAAGGSPLHFGNGTRLTVT.

This rearrangement joins TRBV5-1 to TRBJ2-1, with a tentative D call TRBD2 (7 bases). The CDR3 runs 13 residues. CDR1 and CDR2 (germline): SGHRS, YFSETQ. V was trimmed by 2 bases and J by 10 bases, leaving 13 bases between them. The CDR3 DNA reads as TGCGCCAGCAGCTTAAGGACGGGGGGCGAGCAGTTCTTC. Its translation is CASSLRTGGEQFF.

The chain employs TRBV18 and TRBJ1-2; D gene unclear. Germline V gene data show CDR1 as KGHSH and CDR2 as LQKENI. CDR3 length: 15 amino acids. V gave up 3 bases and J gave up 2 bases, with 13 bases separating them. In DNA, the CDR3 is TGTGCCAGCTCACCTCAACCAGATCCAAACTATGGCTACACCTTC. Translating it yields CASSPQPDPNYGYTF.

The V and J genes are TRBV5-1 and TRBJ2-3, with D possibly being TRBD2 (6 bases). Germline CDR1 SGHRS, CDR2 YFSETQ. Trimming took 2 bases from V and 5 from J, leaving 12 bases between them. The CDR3 runs 14 residues. The chain's CDR3 is CASSLGGIQDTQYF. In DNA form, the CDR3 reads TGCGCCAGCAGCTTAGGCGGGATACAAGATACGCAGTATTTT.

The gene calls are TRBV19 and TRBJ1-5; a weak D match, TRBD1 (6 bases). Germline CDR1 reads LNHDA; CDR2 reads SQIVND (reference sequence). V was trimmed by 5 bases and J by 7 bases, leaving 12 bases between them. The CDR3 extends over 13 amino acids. This chain's CDR3 is CASSFGGDQPQHF. The CDR3 DNA sequence: TGTGCCAGTAGTTTTGGGGGCGACCAGCCCCAGCATTTT.

This chain links TRBV10-3 with TRBJ2-2; 8 bases align to TRBD1. This CDR3 contains 15 residues. CDR1 and CDR2 (germline): ENHRY, SYGVKD. Unmatched junction bases numbered 5, after V lost 2 bases and J lost 6 bases. CDR3 coding DNA: TGTGCCATCAGTGAGCGGCAGGGGGCGGCCGGGGAGCTGTTTTTT. Protein product: CAISERQGAAGELFF.

The CDR3 region is CASSMSPNSYEQYF. The CDR3 region has the DNA TGTGCCAGTAGTATGAGTCCCAACTCCTACGAGCAGTACTTC. The rearrangement links TRBV19 to TRBJ2-7; D gene unclear. Trimming shortened V by 3 bases and J by 0 bases, and 9 bases separated the two germline ends. Looked up from germline, CDR1 is LNHDA and CDR2 is SQIVND (reference sequence). The CDR3 totals 14 residues. Full variable domain (rest looked up from reference TRBV19 and TRBJ2-7): DGGITQSPKYLFRKEGQNVTLSCEQNLNHDAMYWYRQDPGQGLRLIYYSQIVNDFQKGDIAEGYSVSREKKESFPLTVTSAQKNPTAFYLCASSMSPNSYEQYFGPGTRLTVT.

The chain combines TRBV5-5 with TRBJ1-4; unclear D gene. V was trimmed by 0 bases and J by 8 bases, leaving 8 bases between them. The CDR3 runs 13 residues. Germline V CDR1 and CDR2: SGHKS, YYEKEE (reference sequence). The CDR3 loop is CASSLGPEEKLFF. The CDR3 region has the DNA TGTGCCAGCAGCTTGGGCCCGGAGGAAAAACTGTTTTTT.

The genes are TRBV9 and TRBJ2-2; D remains ambiguous. The CDR3 has 13 amino acids. From germline, CDR1 is SGDLS and CDR2 YYNGEE. V was cut by 1 base and J by 6 bases, with 7 bases left in between. The CDR3, as DNA: TGTGCCAGCAGCGTAAACCTAGCCGGGGAGCTGTTTTTT. Its translation is CASSVNLAGELFF.

The DNA for the CDR3 is TGTGCCAGCAGGACTGCTGGAAACACCATATATTTT. Translation: CASRTAGNTIYF. The chain combines TRBV28 with TRBJ1-3; D is unclear. Deletions cut 6 bases from V and 2 bases from J, with 5 bases between. Germline V gene sequence: CDR1 MDHEN, CDR2 SYDVKM. This CDR3 spans 12 amino acids. Together with reference TRBV28 and TRBJ1-3, the CDR3 gives the full variable domain: DVKVTQSSRYLVKRTGEKVFLECVQDMDHENMFWYRQDPGLGLRLIYFSYDVKMKEKGDIPEGYSVSREKKERFSLILESASTNQTSMYLCASRTAGNTIYFGEGSWLTVV.

The rearrangement links TRBV4-2 to TRBJ1-1; D unclear. The CDR3 contains 17 residues. V was pared by 0 bases and J by 0 bases, with 14 bases between. CDR1 is LGHNA and CDR2 is YNFKEQ in the germline V gene. The CDR3 spells CASSQDARGLLNTEAFF. CDR3 sequence (DNA): TGTGCCAGCAGCCAAGACGCGAGAGGGCTATTGAACACTGAAGCTTTCTTT.

The J gene is TRBJ1-1, the V gene TRBV12-5, with D unclear. Trimming pared 0 bases from V and 0 bases from J, leaving 17 bases between. From germline, CDR1 is LGHNT and CDR2 FRNRAP. The CDR3 has 18 residues. The CDR3 loop is CASGLVGKVKTMNTEAFF. CDR3 nucleotides: TGTGCTAGTGGTTTGGTCGGGAAGGTTAAAACAATGAACACTGAAGCTTTCTTT.

Only a few counts were recorded for this clone. The V gene is TRBV2, the J gene TRBJ1-2, with 9 bases identical to TRBD1. V trimming: 8 bases; J trimming: 3 bases; junction bases outside the gene matches: 10. Germline CDR1 is SNHLY and CDR2 is FYNNEI. The CDR3 loop spans 15 amino acids. CDR3: CASLGNRGLDYGYTF. The CDR3 DNA follows: TGTGCCAGCCTGGGAAACAGGGGGCTAGACTATGGCTACACCTTC.

Turning to this clone: The same CDR3 can be traced to other DNA sequences in this sample. The V and J genes are TRBV2 and TRBJ1-5, with 8 bases fitting TRBD1. This CDR3 is built from 16 residues. Germline V gene sequence: CDR1 SNHLY, CDR2 FYNNEI. The ends lost 3 bases at V and 4 bases at J; junction bases unmatched: 8. The CDR3 DNA reads TGTGCCAGCAGTGAGGGTGGACAGGGACTTAATCAGCCCCAGCATTTT. It codes for CASSEGGQGLNQPQHF.

The J gene is TRBJ2-3, the V gene TRBV30; TRBD2 matches 9 bases. Trimming cost V 2 bases and J 4 bases; bases outside gene matches: 7. Germline values: CDR1 GTSNPN, CDR2 SVGIG (reference sequence). The CDR3 sequence is 15 residues long. The CDR3 region is CAWSSRTSVADTQYF. The CDR3 bases are TGTGCCTGGAGTTCACGGACTAGCGTGGCAGATACGCAGTATTTT. The full variable domain, with the rest looked up from reference TRBV30 and TRBJ2-3, is SQTIHQWPATLVQPVGSPLSLECTVEGTSNPNLYWYRQAAGRGLQLLFYSVGIGQISSEVPQNLSASRPQDRQFILSSKKLLLSDSGFYLCAWSSRTSVADTQYFGPGTRLTVL.

The chain is built from TRBV5-1 and TRBJ2-7; D remains unclear. V dropped 0 bases and J dropped 0 bases, with 13 bases sitting between them. Germline V CDR1 and CDR2: SGHRS, YFSETQ. The CDR3 totals 16 residues. The CDR3 DNA follows: TGCGCCAGCAGCTTGGTCGGAACGGGTCTCTCCTACGAGCAGTACTTC. Translating gives CASSLVGTGLSYEQYF.

The chain combines TRBV24-1 with TRBJ2-5; D gene ambiguous. CDR1 and CDR2 from the germline V gene are KGHDR and SFDVKD. CDR3 size: 13 residues. V shed 7 bases and J shed 1 base, with 9 bases lying between them. The CDR3 protein is CATRDPGQETQYF. The DNA of the CDR3 is TGTGCCACCAGGGATCCGGGCCAAGAGACCCAGTACTTC.

The rearrangement joins TRBV5-4 to TRBJ1-1, with TRBD1 as a possible D gene (6 bases). CDR3 length: 15 amino acids. Per germline, CDR1 SGHNT and CDR2 YYREEE (reference sequence). V was trimmed by 4 bases and J by 1 base, leaving 14 bases between them. Here the CDR3 DNA reads TGTGCCAGCAGCCGTGGCAGGGGCCAGAACACTGAAGCTTTCTTT. This encodes CASSRGRGQNTEAFF.

V gene TRBV29-1 combines with J gene TRBJ1-1; perhaps TRBD1 as D (6 bases). CDR3 length: 14 residues. Looked up from germline, CDR1 is SQVTM and CDR2 is ANQGSEA. Trimming removed 3 bases from V and 0 bases from J, with 11 bases in between. CDR3: CSVDIQGMNTEAFF. Here the CDR3 DNA reads TGCAGCGTTGACATCCAGGGGATGAACACTGAAGCTTTCTTT.

The V call is TRBV9, the J call TRBJ2-5; D possibly corresponds to TRBD2 (5 bases). The ends were cut back, 4 bases at V and 4 bases at J, with 14 bases in the middle. The CDR3 consists of 14 residues. The germline V gene encodes CDR1 SGDLS and CDR2 YYNGEE. CDR3 nucleotide sequence: TGTGCCAGCAGCCTTTTCGGAGGAGGAGAGACCCAGTACTTC. This codes for CASSLFGGGETQYF.

This chain uses TRBV5-1 with TRBJ2-2; D is possibly TRBD1 (6 bases). The germline V gene encodes CDR1 SGHRS and CDR2 YFSETQ. Deletions cut 4 bases from V and 7 bases from J, with 14 bases between. The CDR3 is 14 amino acids. The CDR3 protein is CASSGSGVGGELFF. For the CDR3, the DNA is TGCGCCAGCAGCGGCTCAGGGGTCGGCGGGGAGCTGTTTTTT.

The CDR3, as DNA: TGTGCCAGCAGCTTAAGGGGGCCAAACTACGAGCAGTACTTC. Translated: CASSLRGPNYEQYF. This sequence joins TRBV7-3 and TRBJ2-7; TRBD1 is a possible D gene (6 bases). V gave up 1 base and J gave up 3 bases, with 10 bases separating them. This CDR3 has 14 residues. Germline V gene lookup returns CDR1 SGHTA and CDR2 FQGTGA.